These T cell receptor beta chains were read from a single sample in a study of identical twins. TCRdb ran MiXCR on the 5' RACE reads and lists one entry per CDR3 protein. The sample has 1.5 million or so distinct CDR3 sequences; 25% to 35% are singletons. Sequenced sample: cord blood. These receptors were collected from a newborn girl in good health. The CDR3 runs from the conserved cysteine through the conserved F or W. The order of the fields is D gene, V gene, CDR3 length, clone size, J gene, CDR3 protein, CDR3 DNA. D genes are given only for firm matches. Only some rows state a clone size, as once, few, many or a class for expanded clones.

D: NA; V: TRBV20-1; length: 15; size: NA; J: TRBJ1-1; CDR3: CSARDRVVWSTEAFF; DNA: TGCAGTGCTAGAGATCGGGTGGTCTGGAGCACTGAAGCTTTCTTT
D: NA; V: TRBV20-1; length: 12; size: few; J: TRBJ1-2; CDR3: CSARFGGYGYTF; DNA: TGCAGTGCTAGGTTCGGTGGCTATGGCTACACCTTC
D: TRBD2; V: TRBV29-1; length: 14; size: NA; J: TRBJ2-7; CDR3: CSVVNRKGGHEQYF; DNA: TGCAGCGTGGTAAACAGGAAGGGAGGGCACGAGCAGTACTTC
D: NA; V: TRBV2; length: 13; size: once; J: TRBJ2-1; CDR3: CARRRNQQETQFF; DNA: TGTGCCAGGAGGAGAAACCAACAAGAGACCCAGTTCTTC
D: NA; V: TRBV5-6; length: 12; size: NA; J: TRBJ1-1; CDR3: CASSLSATESFF; DNA: TGTGCCAGCAGCTTGTCGGCCACTGAATCTTTCTTT
D: NA; V: TRBV4-1; length: 15; size: NA; J: TRBJ2-7; CDR3: CASSQGRAASYEQYF; DNA: TGCGCCAGCAGCCAAGGAAGAGCGGCCTCCTACGAGCAGTACTTC
D: NA; V: TRBV5-1; length: 11; size: many; J: TRBJ1-2; CDR3: CASSFGAGYTF; DNA: TGTGCCAGCAGTTTTGGGGCTGGCTACACCTTC
D: NA; V: TRBV12-3/TRBV12-4; length: 14; size: many; J: TRBJ2-1; CDR3: CASTLGGSYNEQFF; DNA: TGTGCCAGCACCTTAGGGGGCTCCTACAATGAGCAGTTCTTC
D: TRBD1; V: TRBV28; length: 13; size: NA; J: TRBJ1-1; CDR3: CASILDRGLQAFF; DNA: TGTGCCAGCATTCTGGACAGGGGGCTCCAAGCTTTCTTT
D: NA; V: TRBV27; length: 13; size: many; J: TRBJ2-1; CDR3: CASSLGRYNEQFF; DNA: TGTGCCAGCAGTTTAGGACGGTACAATGAGCAGTTCTTC
D: NA; V: TRBV7-9; length: 14; size: NA; J: TRBJ1-1; CDR3: CASSLTLMNTEAFF; DNA: TGTGCCAGCAGCTTGACACTCATGAACACTGAAGCTTTCTTT
D: TRBD1; V: TRBV25-1; length: 17; size: few; J: TRBJ1-2; CDR3: CASSEYREFGQGGGYTF; DNA: TGTGCCAGCAGTGAATATAGAGAGTTCGGACAGGGCGGTGGCTACACCTTC
D: NA; V: TRBV20-1; length: 10; size: NA; J: TRBJ2-1; CDR3: CSAIIGGQFF; DNA: TGCAGTGCTATTATCGGGGGGCAGTTCTTC
D: TRBD2; V: TRBV20-1; length: 16; size: few; J: TRBJ2-3; CDR3: CSASPPSSGPTDTQYF; DNA: TGCAGTGCTAGCCCCCCCTCTAGCGGACCCACAGATACGCAGTATTTT
D: NA; V: TRBV12-3/TRBV12-4; length: 11; size: many; J: TRBJ2-1; CDR3: CASSFGDEQFF; DNA: TGTGCCAGCAGTTTCGGCGATGAGCAGTTCTTC
D: NA; V: TRBV20-1; length: 14; size: NA; J: TRBJ2-7; CDR3: CSARDGGSRYEQYF; DNA: TGCAGTGCTAGAGATGGGGGGTCTCGGTACGAGCAGTACTTC
D: NA; V: TRBV27; length: 14; size: NA; J: TRBJ1-1; CDR3: CTSCLFQGDTEAFF; DNA: TGTACCAGCTGTTTATTCCAGGGTGACACTGAAGCTTTCTTT
D: TRBD1; V: TRBV12-5; length: 14; size: few; J: TRBJ1-1; CDR3: CASGLGTGNTEAFF; DNA: TGTGCTAGTGGTTTGGGGACAGGGAACACTGAAGCTTTCTTT
D: NA; V: TRBV10-3; length: 13; size: many; J: TRBJ1-5; CDR3: CAISTGKNQPQHF; DNA: TGTGCCATCAGTACAGGGAAAAATCAGCCCCAGCATTTT
D: NA; V: TRBV10-3; length: 14; size: NA; J: TRBJ1-6; CDR3: CAISDTPDNSPLHF; DNA: TGTGCCATCAGTGATACGCCGGATAATTCACCCCTCCACTTT
D: NA; V: TRBV5-6; length: 16; size: NA; J: TRBJ2-1; CDR3: CASTFDLSGSYNEQFF; DNA: TGTGCCAGCACCTTTGATCTTAGCGGTTCCTACAATGAGCAGTTCTTC
D: NA; V: TRBV9; length: 11; size: many; J: TRBJ2-5; CDR3: CASSVAETQYF; DNA: TGTGCCAGCAGCGTAGCTGAGACCCAGTACTTC
D: TRBD2; V: TRBV2; length: 17; size: few; J: TRBJ2-7; CDR3: CASHRPTSGRARYEQYF; DNA: TGTGCCAGCCACCGTCCGACTAGCGGGAGAGCTCGCTACGAGCAGTACTTC
D: NA; V: TRBV4-1; length: 16; size: few; J: TRBJ2-3; CDR3: CASSLQGLPITDTQYF; DNA: TGCGCCAGCAGCCTTCAGGGACTGCCTATCACAGATACGCAGTATTTT
D: NA; V: TRBV4-1; length: 13; size: few; J: TRBJ2-3; CDR3: CASRSIRTDTQYF; DNA: TGCGCCAGCAGAAGTATCCGCACAGATACGCAGTATTTT
D: TRBD2; V: TRBV20-1; length: 15; size: NA; J: TRBJ2-3; CDR3: CSAPWDYGSPDTQYF; DNA: TGCAGTGCTCCCTGGGACTACGGGAGTCCAGATACGCAGTATTTT
D: TRBD1; V: TRBV20-1; length: 15; size: NA; J: TRBJ2-7; CDR3: CSANHPGQGPYEQYF; DNA: TGCAGTGCTAACCATCCGGGACAGGGCCCCTACGAGCAGTACTTC
D: NA; V: TRBV30; length: 14; size: few; J: TRBJ2-6; CDR3: CAWSVDSGANVLTF; DNA: TGTGCCTGGAGTGTGGACTCTGGGGCCAACGTCCTGACTTTC
D: NA; V: TRBV5-1; length: 14; size: few; J: TRBJ1-2; CDR3: CASSQGLSNYGYTF; DNA: TGCGCCAGCAGTCAAGGCCTCTCTAACTATGGCTACACCTTC
D: NA; V: TRBV27; length: 14; size: few; J: TRBJ2-1; CDR3: CASDPTSQYNEQFF; DNA: TGTGCCAGCGATCCAACTAGCCAGTACAATGAGCAGTTCTTC
D: TRBD1; V: TRBV2; length: 15; size: few; J: TRBJ2-3; CDR3: CASSEGTGRTDTQYF; DNA: TGTGCCAGCAGTGAGGGGACAGGGCGAACAGATACGCAGTATTTT
D: NA; V: TRBV12-3/TRBV12-4; length: 12; size: NA; J: TRBJ1-4; CDR3: CASNLGGEKLFF; DNA: TGTGCCAGCAACCTGGGAGGGGAAAAACTGTTTTTT
D: NA; V: TRBV9; length: 13; size: many; J: TRBJ1-1; CDR3: CASSKTGNTEAFF; DNA: TGTGCCAGCAGCAAGACAGGGAACACTGAAGCTTTCTTT
D: TRBD2; V: TRBV2; length: 14; size: NA; J: TRBJ2-5; CDR3: CASAGTRAYNEQYF; DNA: TGTGCCAGCGCCGGGACTAGAGCTTACAATGAGCAGTACTTC
D: NA; V: TRBV5-1; length: 17; size: NA; J: TRBJ2-6; CDR3: CASSLALGSSGANVLTF; DNA: TGCGCCAGCAGCTTGGCCTTAGGGTCTTCTGGGGCCAACGTCCTGACTTTC
D: NA; V: TRBV12-3/TRBV12-4; length: 18; size: few; J: TRBJ2-1; CDR3: CASSLAPLPLVLVNEQFF; DNA: TGTGCCAGCAGTTTAGCCCCCTTACCGTTGGTCCTGGTGAATGAGCAGTTCTTC
D: TRBD1; V: TRBV7-9; length: 15; size: few; J: TRBJ1-1; CDR3: CASSSIRGLGTEAFF; DNA: TGTGCCAGCAGCTCTATCAGGGGGCTAGGCACTGAAGCTTTCTTT
D: NA; V: TRBV3-1; length: 13; size: NA; J: TRBJ1-2; CDR3: CASSQAGPYGYTF; DNA: TGTGCCAGCAGCCAGGCAGGACCCTATGGCTACACCTTC
D: TRBD1; V: TRBV28; length: 16; size: NA; J: TRBJ2-7; CDR3: CASSLSLGQGSYEQYF; DNA: TGTGCCAGCAGTTTATCTCTGGGACAGGGGTCCTACGAGCAGTACTTC
D: NA; V: TRBV12-3/TRBV12-4; length: 13; size: many; J: TRBJ2-5; CDR3: CASSQRRGETQYF; DNA: TGTGCCAGCAGTCAGCGTCGAGGAGAGACCCAGTACTTC
D: TRBD2; V: TRBV24-1; length: 15; size: few; J: TRBJ2-1; CDR3: CATSEGLAGGHEQFF; DNA: TGTGCCACCAGTGAAGGACTAGCGGGAGGGCATGAGCAGTTCTTC
D: TRBD1; V: TRBV6-6; length: 16; size: NA; J: TRBJ1-5; CDR3: CASRITAAGGDQPQHF; DNA: TGTGCCAGCAGAATAACTGCTGCAGGGGGGGATCAGCCCCAGCATTTT
D: NA; V: TRBV7-2; length: 15; size: few; J: TRBJ2-3; CDR3: CASSFRTWLTDTQYF; DNA: TGTGCCAGCAGCTTTCGGACCTGGCTCACAGATACGCAGTATTTT
D: TRBD2; V: TRBV3-1; length: 16; size: NA; J: TRBJ2-3; CDR3: CASSQWLAGGTDTQYF; DNA: TGTGCCAGCAGCCAGTGGTTAGCGGGAGGCACAGATACGCAGTATTTT
D: NA; V: TRBV19; length: 14; size: few; J: TRBJ1-6; CDR3: CASSLNQGRSPLHF; DNA: TGTGCCAGTAGTCTCAACCAGGGGCGTTCACCCCTCCACTTT